The entry below describes one T cell receptor beta chain. Its antigen is unknown. Trimming shortened V by 5 bases and J by 0 bases, and 17 bases separated the two germline ends. Germline assignment: CDR1 MNHEY and CDR2 SMNVEV (reference sequence). This CDR3 is 18 amino acids long. This sample stems from a study of cytomegalovirus exposure and HLA in healthy donors. Those who donated were healthy bone marrow donors. Study-wide findings and caveats: Roughly uniform sequencing depth across donors was assumed, possibly incorrectly. Versus the 666-donor mean, an Asian-associated ancestry cluster reportedly showed fewer N-insertions in a later analysis.

The PCR ran on 60 Vbeta and 13 Jbeta primers. Method: immunoSEQ multiplex PCR; TCRdb's copy keeps in-frame clones and lacks some. The table has around 200,000 clones, less than 80% seen once. The sample consisted of PBMCs. This clonotype originated in a woman aged 25 to 39 in good health and CMV-seropositive. The chain joins TRBV27 to TRBJ2-6; D is unclear. In nucleotides, the CDR3 is TGTGCCAGCAGTCCCCAACAGATATTTACCTCTGGGGCCAACGTCCTGACTTTC. Its translation: CASSPQQIFTSGANVLTF. Together with reference TRBV27 and TRBJ2-6, the CDR3 gives the full variable domain: EAQVTQNPRYLITVTGKKLTVTCSQNMNHEYMSWYRQDPGLGLRQIYYSMNVEVTDKGDVPEGYKVSRKEKRNFPLILESPSPNQTSLYFCASSPQQIFTSGANVLTFGAGSRLTVL.